This section outlines one TCR beta chain sequence together with its context. The data were obtained in a study of T-cell memory formation after mild COVID-19. TCRdb recomputed calls from the 5' RACE reads with MiXCR, one row per CDR3 protein. The sample lists a few hundred thousand distinct CDR3 sequences; about a sixth were seen once. The V end was cut by 5 bases, the J end by 10 bases, with 14 bases between. This CDR3 spans 12 amino acids. From germline, CDR1 is KGHSH and CDR2 LQKENI. Material for sequencing was PBMCs or a T cell subset sorted from them (not recorded which). The chain joins TRBV18 to TRBJ1-1; no firm D call. The receptor comes from a young man who had mild COVID-19 (a few samples of this study predate the infection). Cell type and time point are not known. For the CDR3, the DNA is TGTGCCAGCTCAAATGTCGGGGAACGAGCTTTCTTT. It translates to CASSNVGERAFF.